What follows describes a single T cell receptor (beta chain). Its target is unknown. Method: immunoSEQ multiplex PCR; TCRdb's copy keeps in-frame clones and lacks some. The profile shows fewer than 25,000 clones, roughly 84% of them singletons. The CDR3 contains 13 residues. Germline V gives CDR1 SGHTA, CDR2 FQGNSA. The V gene lost 3 bases and the J gene lost 7 bases, with 13 bases spanning the gap. This sample is part of a study of neoadjuvant nivolumab and ipilimumab in lung cancer. Study findings and constraints: Only a small number of samples underwent TCR sequencing. TCR clonality did not significantly correlate with pathologic tumor regression. Pretherapy blood TCR richness correlated positively with resected tumor richness. From pretherapy to surgery, tumor richness and clonality rose with dual therapy.

The rearrangement links TRBV7-2 to TRBJ2-7, with no clear D. The sequence was collected from an adult with non-small cell lung cancer. Sample: peripheral blood, taken before neoadjuvant nivolumab, alone or with ipilimumab. CDR3 amino acids: CASSFSNLGEQYF. The CDR3 DNA reads TGTGCCAGCAGCTTTAGTAACCTCGGGGAGCAGTACTTC.